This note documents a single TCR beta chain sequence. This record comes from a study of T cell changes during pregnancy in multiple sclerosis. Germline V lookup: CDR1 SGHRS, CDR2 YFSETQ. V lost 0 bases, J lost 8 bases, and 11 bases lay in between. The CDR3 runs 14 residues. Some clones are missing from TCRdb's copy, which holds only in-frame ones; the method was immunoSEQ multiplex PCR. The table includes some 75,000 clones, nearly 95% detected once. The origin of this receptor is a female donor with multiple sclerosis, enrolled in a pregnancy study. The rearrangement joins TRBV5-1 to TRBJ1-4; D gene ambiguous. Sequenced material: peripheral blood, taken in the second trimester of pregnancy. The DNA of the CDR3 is TGCGCCAGCAGCTTGGAGGGCCGCGGGGAAAAACTGTTTTTT. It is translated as CASSLEGRGEKLFF.